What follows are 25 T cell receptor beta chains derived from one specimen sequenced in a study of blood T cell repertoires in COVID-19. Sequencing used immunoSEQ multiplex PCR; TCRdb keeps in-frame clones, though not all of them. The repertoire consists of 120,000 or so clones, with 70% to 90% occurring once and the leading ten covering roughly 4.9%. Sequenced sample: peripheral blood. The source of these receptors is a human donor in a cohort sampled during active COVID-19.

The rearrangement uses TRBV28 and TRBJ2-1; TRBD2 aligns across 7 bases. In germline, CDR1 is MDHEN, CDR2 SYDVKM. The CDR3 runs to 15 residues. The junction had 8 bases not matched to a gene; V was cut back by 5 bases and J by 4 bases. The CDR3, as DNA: TGTGCCAGCAGTAGAGGGACTACAGAATACAATGAGCAGTTCTTC. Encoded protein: CASSRGTTEYNEQFF.

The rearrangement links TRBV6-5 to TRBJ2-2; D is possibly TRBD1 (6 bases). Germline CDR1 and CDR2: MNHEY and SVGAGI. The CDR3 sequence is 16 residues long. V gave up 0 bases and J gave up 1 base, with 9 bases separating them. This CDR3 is CASSYSGAMNTGELFF. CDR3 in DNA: TGTGCCAGCAGTTACTCGGGGGCAATGAACACCGGGGAGCTGTTTTTT.

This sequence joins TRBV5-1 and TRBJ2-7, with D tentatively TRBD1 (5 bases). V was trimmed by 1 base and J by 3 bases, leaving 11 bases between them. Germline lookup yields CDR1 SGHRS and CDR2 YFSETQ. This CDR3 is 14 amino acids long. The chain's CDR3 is CASSLRGHFYEQYF. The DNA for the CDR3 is TGCGCCAGCAGCTTGAGGGGTCACTTCTACGAGCAGTACTTC.

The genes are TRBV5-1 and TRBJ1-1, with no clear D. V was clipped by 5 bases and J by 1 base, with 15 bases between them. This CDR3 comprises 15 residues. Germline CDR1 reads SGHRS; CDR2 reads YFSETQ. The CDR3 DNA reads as TGCGCCAGCAGAGATCCCCCGGGATCGAACACTGAAGCTTTCTTT. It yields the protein CASRDPPGSNTEAFF.

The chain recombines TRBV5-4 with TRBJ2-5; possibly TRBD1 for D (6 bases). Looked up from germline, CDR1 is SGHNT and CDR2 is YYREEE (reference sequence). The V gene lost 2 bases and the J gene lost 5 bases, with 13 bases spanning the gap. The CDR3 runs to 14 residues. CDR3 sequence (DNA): TGTGCCAGCAGCTTTGACAGGTTCGACGAGACCCAGTACTTC. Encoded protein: CASSFDRFDETQYF.

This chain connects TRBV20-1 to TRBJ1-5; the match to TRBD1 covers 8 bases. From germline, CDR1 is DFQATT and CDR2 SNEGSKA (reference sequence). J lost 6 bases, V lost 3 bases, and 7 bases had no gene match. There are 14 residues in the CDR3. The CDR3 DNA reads TGCAGTGCTAGTCCCGGGACAGGTATTCAGCCCCAGCATTTT. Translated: CSASPGTGIQPQHF.

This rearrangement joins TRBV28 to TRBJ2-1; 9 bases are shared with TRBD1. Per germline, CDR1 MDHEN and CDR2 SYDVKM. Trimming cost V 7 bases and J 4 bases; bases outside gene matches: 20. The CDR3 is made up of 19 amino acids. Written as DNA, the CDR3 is TGTGCCAGCACCCCGTCCGGGGGCACCCTGACAGGGGGGTACAATGAGCAGTTCTTC. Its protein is CASTPSGGTLTGGYNEQFF.

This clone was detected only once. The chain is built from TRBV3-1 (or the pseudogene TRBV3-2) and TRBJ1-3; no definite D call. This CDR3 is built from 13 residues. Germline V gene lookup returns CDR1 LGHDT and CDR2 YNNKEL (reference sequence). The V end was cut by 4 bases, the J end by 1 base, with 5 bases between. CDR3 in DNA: TGTGCCAGCAGCCTCCCATCTGGAAACACCATATATTTT. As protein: CASSLPSGNTIYF.

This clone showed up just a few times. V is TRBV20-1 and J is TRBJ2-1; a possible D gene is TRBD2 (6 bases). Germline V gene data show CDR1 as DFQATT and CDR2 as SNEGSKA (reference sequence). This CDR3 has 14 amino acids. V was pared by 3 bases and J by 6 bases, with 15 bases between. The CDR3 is CSASTDAGSNEQFF. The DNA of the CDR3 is TGCAGTGCTAGTACGGATGCGGGATCCAATGAGCAGTTCTTC.

In nucleotides, the CDR3 is TGTGCCAGCAGCTTGCAGGGTGGGGGGGATACGCAGTATTTT. Protein product: CASSLQGGGDTQYF. V gene TRBV5-5 combines with J gene TRBJ2-3, with TRBD2 as a possible D gene (6 bases). The germline V and J ends were trimmed by 1 base and 6 bases, with 12 bases remaining between them. Germline V lookup: CDR1 SGHKS, CDR2 YYEKEE (reference sequence). The CDR3 is 14 amino acids.

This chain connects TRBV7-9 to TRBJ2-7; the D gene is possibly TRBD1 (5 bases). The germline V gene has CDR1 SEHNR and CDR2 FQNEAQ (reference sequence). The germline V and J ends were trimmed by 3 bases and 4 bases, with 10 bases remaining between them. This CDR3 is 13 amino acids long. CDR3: CASSLDTQYEQYF. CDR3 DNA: TGTGCCAGCAGCTTGGACACCCAATACGAGCAGTACTTC. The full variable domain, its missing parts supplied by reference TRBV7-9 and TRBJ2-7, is DTGVSQNPRHKITKRGQNVTFRCDPISEHNRLYWYRQTLGQGPEFLTYFQNEAQLEKSRLLSDRFSAERPKGSFSTLEIQRTEQGDSAMYLCASSLDTQYEQYFGPGTRLTVT.

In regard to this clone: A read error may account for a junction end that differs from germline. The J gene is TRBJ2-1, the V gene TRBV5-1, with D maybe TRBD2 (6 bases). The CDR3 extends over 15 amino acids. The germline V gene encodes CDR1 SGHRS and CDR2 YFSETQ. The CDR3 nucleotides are TGCGCTAGCAGCCTAGGAGGGGCCTCCTACAATGAGCAGTTCTTC. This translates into CASSLGGASYNEQFF.

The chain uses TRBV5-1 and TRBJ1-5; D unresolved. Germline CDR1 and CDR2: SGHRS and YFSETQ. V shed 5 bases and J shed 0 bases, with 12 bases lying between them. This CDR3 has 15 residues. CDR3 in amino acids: CASRYTEYSNQPQHF. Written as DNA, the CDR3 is TGCGCCAGCAGGTATACGGAGTATAGCAATCAGCCCCAGCATTTT.

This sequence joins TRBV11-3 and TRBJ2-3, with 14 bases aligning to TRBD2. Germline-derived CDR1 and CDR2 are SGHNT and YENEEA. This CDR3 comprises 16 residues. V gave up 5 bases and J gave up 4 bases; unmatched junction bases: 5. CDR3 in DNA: TGTGCCAGCAGCCCGGGACTAGCGGGGGAGGCAGATACGCAGTATTTT. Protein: CASSPGLAGEADTQYF.

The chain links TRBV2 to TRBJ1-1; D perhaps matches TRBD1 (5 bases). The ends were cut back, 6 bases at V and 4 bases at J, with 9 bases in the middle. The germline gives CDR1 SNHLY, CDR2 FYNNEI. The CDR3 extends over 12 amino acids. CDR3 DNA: TGTGCCAGCAGCGCGGGGGGCACTGAAGCTTTCTTT. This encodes CASSAGGTEAFF.

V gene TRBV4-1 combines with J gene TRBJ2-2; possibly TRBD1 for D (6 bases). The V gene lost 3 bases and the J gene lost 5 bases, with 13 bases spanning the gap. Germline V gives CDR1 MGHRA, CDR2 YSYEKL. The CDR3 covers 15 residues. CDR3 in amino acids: CASSQPGQKTGELFF. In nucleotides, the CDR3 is TGCGCCAGCAGCCAGCCGGGACAAAAGACCGGGGAGCTGTTTTTT.

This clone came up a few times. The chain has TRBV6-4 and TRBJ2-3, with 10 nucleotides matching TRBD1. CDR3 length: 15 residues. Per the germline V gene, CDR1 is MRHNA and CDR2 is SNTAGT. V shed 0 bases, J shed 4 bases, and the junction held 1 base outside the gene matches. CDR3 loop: CASSDSTGGADTQYF. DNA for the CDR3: TGTGCCAGCAGTGACTCGACAGGGGGCGCAGATACGCAGTATTTT.

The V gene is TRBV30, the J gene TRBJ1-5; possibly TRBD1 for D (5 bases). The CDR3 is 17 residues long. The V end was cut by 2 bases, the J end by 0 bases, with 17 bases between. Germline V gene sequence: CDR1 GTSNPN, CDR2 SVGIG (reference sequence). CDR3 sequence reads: CAWSSSWGRDSNQPQHF. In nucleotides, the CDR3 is TGTGCCTGGAGTTCCTCCTGGGGCAGGGATAGCAATCAGCCCCAGCATTTT. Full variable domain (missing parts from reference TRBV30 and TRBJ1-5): SQTIHQWPATLVQPVGSPLSLECTVEGTSNPNLYWYRQAAGRGLQLLFYSVGIGQISSEVPQNLSASRPQDRQFILSSKKLLLSDSGFYLCAWSSSWGRDSNQPQHFGDGTRLSIL.

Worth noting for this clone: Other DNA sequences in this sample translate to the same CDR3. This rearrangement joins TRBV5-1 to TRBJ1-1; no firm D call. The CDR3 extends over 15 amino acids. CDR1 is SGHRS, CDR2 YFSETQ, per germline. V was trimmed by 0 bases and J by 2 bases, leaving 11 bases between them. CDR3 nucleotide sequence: TGCGCCAGCAGCTTGGTGCCAGGCGAAAACACTGAAGCTTTCTTT. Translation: CASSLVPGENTEAFF. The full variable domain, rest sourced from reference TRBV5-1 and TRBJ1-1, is KAGVTQTPRYLIKTRGQQVTLSCSPISGHRSVSWYQQTPGQGLQFLFEYFSETQRNKGNFPGRFSGRQFSNSRSEMNVSTLELGDSALYLCASSLVPGENTEAFFGQGTRLTVV.

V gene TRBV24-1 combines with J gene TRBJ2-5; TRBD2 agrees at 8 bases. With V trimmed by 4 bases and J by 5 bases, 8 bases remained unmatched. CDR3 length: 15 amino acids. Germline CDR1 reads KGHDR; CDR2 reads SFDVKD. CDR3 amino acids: CATSEGSGSWETQYF. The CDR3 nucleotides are TGTGCCACCAGTGAGGGAAGCGGGAGTTGGGAGACCCAGTACTTC.

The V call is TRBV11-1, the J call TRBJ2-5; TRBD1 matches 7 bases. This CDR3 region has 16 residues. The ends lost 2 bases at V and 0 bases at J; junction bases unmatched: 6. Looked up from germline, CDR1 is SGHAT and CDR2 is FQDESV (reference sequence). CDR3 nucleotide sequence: TGTGCCAGCAGCTTAACCGGGACAGCCTACCAAGAGACCCAGTACTTC. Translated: CASSLTGTAYQETQYF.

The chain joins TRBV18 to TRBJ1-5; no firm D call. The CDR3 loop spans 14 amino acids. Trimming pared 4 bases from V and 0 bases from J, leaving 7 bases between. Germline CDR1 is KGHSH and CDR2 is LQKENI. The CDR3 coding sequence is TGTGCCAGCTCACACGAACATAGCAATCAGCCCCAGCATTTT. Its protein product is CASSHEHSNQPQHF. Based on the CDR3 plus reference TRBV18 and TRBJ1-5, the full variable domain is NAGVMQNPRHLVRRRGQEARLRCSPMKGHSHVYWYRQLPEEGLKFMVYLQKENIIDESGMPKERFSAEFPKEGPSILRIQQVVRGDSAAYFCASSHEHSNQPQHFGDGTRLSIL.

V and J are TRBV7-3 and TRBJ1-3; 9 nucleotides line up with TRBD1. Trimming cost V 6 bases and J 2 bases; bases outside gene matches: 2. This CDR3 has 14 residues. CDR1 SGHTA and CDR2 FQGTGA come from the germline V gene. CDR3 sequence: CASSRQGAGNTIYF. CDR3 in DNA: TGTGCCAGCAGTCGACAGGGGGCTGGAAACACCATATATTTT.

CDR3 coding DNA: TGTGCCAGCAGTTTCCGGGACAGTAATCAGCCCCAGCATTTT. Amino acids: CASSFRDSNQPQHF. The rearrangement joins TRBV28 to TRBJ1-5, with 7 positions matching TRBD1. Per germline, CDR1 MDHEN and CDR2 SYDVKM. V shed 3 bases, J shed 4 bases, and the junction held 3 bases outside the gene matches. This CDR3 region has 14 residues.

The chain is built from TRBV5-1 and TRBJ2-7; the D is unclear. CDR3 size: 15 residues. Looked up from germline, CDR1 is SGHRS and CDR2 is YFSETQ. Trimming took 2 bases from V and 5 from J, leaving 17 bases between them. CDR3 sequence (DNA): TGCGCCAGCAGCTTTCCAGGTCAGTCTGCCCACGAGCAGTACTTC. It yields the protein CASSFPGQSAHEQYF.